One sample yielded the 13 T cell receptor beta chains listed below, sequenced in a study of blood T cell repertoires in COVID-19 (dated by TCRdb to about 2020). Library creation used the immunoSEQ multiplex PCR assay. The clones in this table, taken by TCRdb from immuneACCESS, are in-frame only. Not every clone is retained; where verified, under half of the shortfall comes from an unresolved V gene, and the cause of the rest is unknown. For this sample the table gives about 440,000 clones, of which about 89% were detected only once. The ten biggest clones cover 4.3% of the sample. The source material was peripheral blood. All receptors come from a woman in her thirties with acute or convalescent COVID-19.

This sequence joins TRBV7-9 and TRBJ1-2, with D uncertain. Trimming cost V 1 base and J 0 bases, with 6 bases left between them. Germline loops: CDR1 SEHNR, CDR2 FQNEAQ (reference sequence). This CDR3 has 14 residues. The CDR3 nucleotides are TGTGCCAGCAGCTTAGGAGGTTCTAACTATGGCTACACCTTC. This sequence encodes CASSLGGSNYGYTF.

The chain uses TRBV7-7 and TRBJ2-5; 10 nucleotides align to TRBD2. This CDR3 has 15 amino acids. Germline CDR1 and CDR2: SSHAT and FNYEAQ (reference sequence). V shed 5 bases and J 2 bases; nucleotides not matched to a gene: 5. CDR3 DNA: TGTGCCAGCAGCCGTCTAGCGGGGGCTCAAGAGACCCAGTACTTC. Protein sequence: CASSRLAGAQETQYF.

The chain carries TRBV25-1 and TRBJ2-5; D ambiguous. The CDR3 loop spans 14 amino acids. Trimming took off 6 bases at V and 2 bases at J, with 13 bases between the two ends. CDR1 is MGHDK, CDR2 SYGVNS, per germline. The DNA for the CDR3 is TGTGCCAGCAGGCGAACAGTTGAGCAAGAGACCCAGTACTTC. This encodes CASRRTVEQETQYF.

The rearrangement links TRBV6-6 to TRBJ1-4, with a weak D call TRBD1 (5 bases). CDR1 is MNHNY, CDR2 SVGAGI, per germline (reference sequence). The CDR3 has 14 residues. V was cut by 2 bases and J by 10 bases, with 14 bases left in between. The CDR3 is CASSYGGGDGKLFF. For the CDR3, the DNA is TGTGCCAGCAGTTACGGCGGGGGGGATGGAAAACTGTTTTTT.

The chain uses TRBV2 and TRBJ1-1; TRBD1 matches at 9 bases. Looked up from germline, CDR1 is SNHLY and CDR2 is FYNNEI. The CDR3 runs to 14 residues. V lost 6 bases to trimming and J lost 5 bases; unmatched junction nucleotides: 7. This CDR3 is CASRRQGDGTEAFF. The DNA for the CDR3 is TGTGCCAGCAGGAGACAGGGGGATGGAACTGAAGCTTTCTTT. The full variable domain, with the rest looked up from reference TRBV2 and TRBJ1-1, is EPEVTQTPSHQVTQMGQEVILRCVPISNHLYFYWYRQILGQKVEFLVSFYNNEISEKSEIFDDQFSVERPDGSNFTLKIRSTKLEDSAMYFCASRRQGDGTEAFFGQGTRLTVV.

V is TRBV2 and J is TRBJ1-3; the D is unclear. Germline CDR1 SNHLY, CDR2 FYNNEI. V was trimmed by 4 bases and J by 1 base, leaving 11 bases between them. This CDR3 has 15 residues. The CDR3 loop is CASSGGRASGNTIYF. In nucleotides, the CDR3 is TGTGCCAGCAGTGGCGGAAGAGCTTCTGGAAACACCATATATTTT.

The rearrangement uses TRBV5-1 and TRBJ2-7, with D unclear. Looked up from germline, CDR1 is SGHRS and CDR2 is YFSETQ. This CDR3 has 13 amino acids. Trimming took 0 bases from V and 6 from J, leaving 10 bases between them. The CDR3 region is CASSLAQAAEQYF. The CDR3 DNA follows: TGCGCCAGCAGCTTGGCTCAGGCCGCCGAGCAGTACTTC.

The chain uses TRBV24-1 and TRBJ2-1; D call uncertain. The CDR3 totals 12 residues. The V end was cut by 1 base, the J end by 6 bases, with 3 bases between. Germline CDR1 KGHDR, CDR2 SFDVKD. The CDR3 nucleotides read TGTGCCACCAGTGATTTCGGCAATGAGCAGTTCTTC. Its protein product is CATSDFGNEQFF.

The V gene is TRBV6-1, the J gene TRBJ2-5; D is possibly TRBD1 (6 bases). The CDR3 sequence is 15 residues long. V was cut by 1 base and J by 0 bases, with 9 bases left in between. Germline V gives CDR1 MNHNS, CDR2 SASEGT. CDR3 amino acids: CASSEGGGYQETQYF. In DNA form, the CDR3 reads TGTGCCAGCAGTGAAGGAGGGGGATACCAAGAGACCCAGTACTTC.

The V call is TRBV10-3, the J call TRBJ2-5; D is possibly TRBD2 (5 bases). V was cut by 0 bases and J by 9 bases, with 8 bases left in between. Per the germline V gene, CDR1 is ENHRY and CDR2 is SYGVKD. The CDR3 runs to 12 residues. CDR3 protein: CAISESLGAQYF. For the CDR3, the DNA is TGTGCCATCAGTGAGTCCCTCGGGGCCCAGTACTTC.

The chain has TRBV7-3 and TRBJ2-3; 8 bases are a match to TRBD2. The CDR3 has 15 amino acids. Trimming took 5 bases from V and 1 from J; bases not matched to a gene: 5. Germline loops: CDR1 SGHTA, CDR2 FQGTGA. CDR3 residues: CASSRGGGRTDTQYF. CDR3 in DNA: TGTGCCAGCAGCAGGGGCGGGGGGCGCACAGATACGCAGTATTTT.

This chain joins TRBV7-2 and TRBJ2-3; a weak D match, TRBD1 (5 bases). The ends were cut back, 0 bases at V and 7 bases at J, with 8 bases in the middle. There are 13 residues in the CDR3. Germline V lookup: CDR1 SGHTA, CDR2 FQGNSA. The DNA for the CDR3 is TGTGCCAGCAGCTTAGCTGGGGCAAATACGCAGTATTTT. It encodes CASSLAGANTQYF.

This clone was counted once. J is TRBJ2-1 and V is TRBV5-4, with 15 bases identical to TRBD2. Germline assignment: CDR1 SGHNT and CDR2 YYREEE (reference sequence). The CDR3 contains 20 residues. The ends lost 0 bases at V and 12 bases at J; junction bases unmatched: 19. The CDR3, as DNA: TGTGCCAGCAGCTTGGCCTCGGGACTAGCGGGGGGTCAATCCACGGGTCGGCAGTTCTTC. Translating gives CASSLASGLAGGQSTGRQFF. Based on the CDR3 plus reference TRBV5-4 and TRBJ2-1, the full variable domain is ETGVTQSPTHLIKTRGQQVTLRCSSQSGHNTVSWYQQALGQGPQFIFQYYREEENGRGNFPPRFSGLQFPNYSSELNVNALELDDSALYLCASSLASGLAGGQSTGRQFFGPGTRLTVL.